This T cell receptor (beta chain) comes out of a study of blood T cell repertoires in COVID-19. In the study overall: Acute and convalescent COVID-19 samples came from the United States, Italy and Spain. PBMCs, B-cell-depleted T cells, or T cells provided the cDNA or gDNA that made up the material.

The V gene's germline CDR1 is SGHTA and CDR2 FQGNSA. The length of the CDR3 is 17 residues. Trimming took 1 base from V and 1 from J, leaving 13 bases between them. Original processing notes: Nucleated cell counts were estimated from reference gene primer amplification. The repertoire was sequenced with immunoSEQ multiplex PCR; TCRdb's copy has only in-frame clones and lacks some. That table furnishes V, J and clone size, whereas the DNA furnished D and trimming. The data hold 86,000 or so clones, with about nine tenths observed a single time. This clone was seen only once. What was sequenced was peripheral blood. V usage is TRBV7-2 and J usage is TRBJ1-4, with D possibly being TRBD1 (5 bases). This TCR was recovered from a man aged 50-60 years with active or convalescent COVID-19. The DNA of the CDR3 is TGTGCCAGCAGCTTAGGATTCGGGACTCGAACTAATGAAAAACTGTTTTTT. Its protein product is CASSLGFGTRTNEKLFF.